This T cell receptor beta chain stems from a study of cytomegalovirus exposure and HLA in healthy donors. Study-level findings and limits: The classifier, whose performance was assessed in both the original and validation cohorts, reportedly diagnosed cytomegalovirus status with high specificity and sensitivity. According to the study, 160 or so TCR beta chains were cytomegalovirus-associated.

Measured with immunoSEQ multiplex PCR; TCRdb has only the in-frame clones, and not every one. The profile covers some 120,000 clones, with around 86% appearing a single time and about 2% taken by the ten largest. Of note for this clone: Its antigen is still unknown.

CDR1 MDHEN and CDR2 SYDVKM come from the germline V gene. V gave up 5 bases and J gave up 9 bases, with 11 bases separating them. This CDR3 spans 12 amino acids. The clonotype was recovered from a woman under 30 in good health and CMV-seronegative. This chain joins TRBV28 and TRBJ2-1; D possibly corresponds to TRBD1 (5 bases). The source material was PBMCs. CDR3 loop: CASSGLRGEQFF. The CDR3 DNA is TGTGCCAGCAGTGGCTTAAGGGGTGAGCAGTTCTTC.